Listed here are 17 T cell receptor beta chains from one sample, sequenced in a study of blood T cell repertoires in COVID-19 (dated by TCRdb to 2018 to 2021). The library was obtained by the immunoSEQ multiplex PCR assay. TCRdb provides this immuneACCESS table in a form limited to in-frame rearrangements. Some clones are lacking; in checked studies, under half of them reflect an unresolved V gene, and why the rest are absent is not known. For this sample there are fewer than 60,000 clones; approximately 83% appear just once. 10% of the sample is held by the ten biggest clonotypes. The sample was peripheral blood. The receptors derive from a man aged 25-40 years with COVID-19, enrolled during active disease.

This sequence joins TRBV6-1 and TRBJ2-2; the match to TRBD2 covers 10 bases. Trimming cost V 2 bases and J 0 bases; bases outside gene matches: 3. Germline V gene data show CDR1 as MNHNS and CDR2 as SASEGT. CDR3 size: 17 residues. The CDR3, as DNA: TGTGCCAGCAGTGAACGAGCGGGAGGGACGAACACCGGGGAGCTGTTTTTT. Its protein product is CASSERAGGTNTGELFF.

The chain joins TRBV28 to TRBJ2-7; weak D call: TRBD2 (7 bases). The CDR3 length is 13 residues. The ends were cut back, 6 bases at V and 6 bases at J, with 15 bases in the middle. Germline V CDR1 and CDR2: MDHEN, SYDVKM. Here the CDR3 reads CASSPRAGAEQYF. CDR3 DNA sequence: TGTGCCAGCAGCCCTCGGGCGGGGGCCGAGCAGTACTTC.

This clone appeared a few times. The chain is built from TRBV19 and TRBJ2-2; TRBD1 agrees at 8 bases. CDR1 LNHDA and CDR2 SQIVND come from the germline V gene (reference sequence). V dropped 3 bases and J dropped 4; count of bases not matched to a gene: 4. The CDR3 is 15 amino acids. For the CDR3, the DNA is TGTGCCAGTAGTATGGACAGGGCGGGCACCGGGGAGCTGTTTTTT. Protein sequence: CASSMDRAGTGELFF.

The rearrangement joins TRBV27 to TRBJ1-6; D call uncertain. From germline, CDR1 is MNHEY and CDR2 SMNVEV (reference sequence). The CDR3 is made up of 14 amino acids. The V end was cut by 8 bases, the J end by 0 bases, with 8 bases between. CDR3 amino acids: CASSLSSYNSPLHF. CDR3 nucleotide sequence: TGTGCCAGCTCCCTCAGCTCCTATAATTCACCCCTCCACTTT.

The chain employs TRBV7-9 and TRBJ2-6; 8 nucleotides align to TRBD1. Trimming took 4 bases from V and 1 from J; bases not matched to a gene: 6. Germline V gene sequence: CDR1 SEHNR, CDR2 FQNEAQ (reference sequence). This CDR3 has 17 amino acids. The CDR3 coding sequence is TGTGCCAGCAGCTGGACAGGGAGCCGGTCTGGGGCCAACGTCCTGACTTTC. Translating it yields CASSWTGSRSGANVLTF.

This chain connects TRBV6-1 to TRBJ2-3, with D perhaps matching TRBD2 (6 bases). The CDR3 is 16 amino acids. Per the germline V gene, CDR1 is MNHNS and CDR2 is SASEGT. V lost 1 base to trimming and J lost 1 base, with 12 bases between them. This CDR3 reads CASSEGTNRGTDTQYF. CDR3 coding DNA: TGTGCCAGCAGTGAAGGGACTAACCGGGGCACAGATACGCAGTATTTT.

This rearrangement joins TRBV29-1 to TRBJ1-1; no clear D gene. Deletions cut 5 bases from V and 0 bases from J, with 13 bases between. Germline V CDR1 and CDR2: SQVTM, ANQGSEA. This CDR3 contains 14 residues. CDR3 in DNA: TGCAGCGTTACCGGACCCGGGGTGAACACTGAAGCTTTCTTT. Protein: CSVTGPGVNTEAFF.

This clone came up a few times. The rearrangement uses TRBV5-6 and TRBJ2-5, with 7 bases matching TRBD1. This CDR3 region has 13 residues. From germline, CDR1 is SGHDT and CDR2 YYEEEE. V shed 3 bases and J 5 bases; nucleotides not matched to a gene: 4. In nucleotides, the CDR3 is TGTGCCAGCAGCTCGACAGGGTCTGAGACCCAGTACTTC. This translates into CASSSTGSETQYF.

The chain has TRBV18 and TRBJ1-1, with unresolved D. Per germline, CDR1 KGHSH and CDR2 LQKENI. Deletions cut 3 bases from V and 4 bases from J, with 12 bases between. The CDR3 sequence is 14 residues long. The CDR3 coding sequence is TGTGCCAGCTCACCCAATCCAAGGAGCACTGAAGCTTTCTTT. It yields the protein CASSPNPRSTEAFF.

The CDR3 is CASRQGLLGEQFF. The CDR3 DNA reads TGTGCCAGCCGACAGGGGTTATTGGGTGAGCAGTTCTTC. V is TRBV14 and J is TRBJ2-1; the match to TRBD1 covers 8 bases. V was pared by 8 bases and J by 9 bases, with 9 bases of the junction left unmatched. This CDR3 comprises 13 residues. The V gene's germline CDR1 is SGHDN and CDR2 FVKESK.

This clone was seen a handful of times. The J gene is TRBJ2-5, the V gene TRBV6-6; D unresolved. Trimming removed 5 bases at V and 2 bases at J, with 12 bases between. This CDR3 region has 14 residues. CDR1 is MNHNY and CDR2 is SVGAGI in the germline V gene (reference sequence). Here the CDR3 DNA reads TGTGCCAGCAGTCCCGTAGAGGCACAAGAGACCCAGTACTTC. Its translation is CASSPVEAQETQYF.

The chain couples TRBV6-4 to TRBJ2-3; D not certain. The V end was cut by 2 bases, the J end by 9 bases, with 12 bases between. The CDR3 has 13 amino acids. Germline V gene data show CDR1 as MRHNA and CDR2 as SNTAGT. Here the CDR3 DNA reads TGTGCCAGCAGTGACGAGCGACTCGTCACGCAGTATTTT. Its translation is CASSDERLVTQYF.

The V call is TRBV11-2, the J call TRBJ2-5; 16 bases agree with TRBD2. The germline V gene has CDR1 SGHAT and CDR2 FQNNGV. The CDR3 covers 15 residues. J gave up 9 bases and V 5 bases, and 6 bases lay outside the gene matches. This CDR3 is CASSLGGTSGRAQYF. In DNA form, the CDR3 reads TGTGCCAGCAGCCTTGGTGGGACTAGCGGGAGGGCCCAGTACTTC.

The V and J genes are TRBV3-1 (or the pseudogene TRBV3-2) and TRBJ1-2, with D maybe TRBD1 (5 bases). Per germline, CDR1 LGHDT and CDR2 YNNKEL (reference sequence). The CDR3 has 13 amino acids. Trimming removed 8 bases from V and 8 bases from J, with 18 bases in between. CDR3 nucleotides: TGTGCCAGCGAGGTGCGAGGGGCGGGAGGCTACACCTTC. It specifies CASEVRGAGGYTF.

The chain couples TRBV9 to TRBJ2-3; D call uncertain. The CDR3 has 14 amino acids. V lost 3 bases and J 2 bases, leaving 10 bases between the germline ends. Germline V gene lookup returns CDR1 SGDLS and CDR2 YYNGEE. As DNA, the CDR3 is TGTGCCAGCAGCGCCCTATCAAACACAGATACGCAGTATTTT. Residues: CASSALSNTDTQYF.

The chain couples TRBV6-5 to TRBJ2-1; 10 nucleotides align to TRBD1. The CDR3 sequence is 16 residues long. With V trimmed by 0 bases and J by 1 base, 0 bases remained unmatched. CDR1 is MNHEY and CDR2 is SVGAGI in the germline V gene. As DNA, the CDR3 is TGTGCCAGCAGTTACTCGGACAGGGGGTCCTACAATGAGCAGTTCTTC. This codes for CASSYSDRGSYNEQFF.

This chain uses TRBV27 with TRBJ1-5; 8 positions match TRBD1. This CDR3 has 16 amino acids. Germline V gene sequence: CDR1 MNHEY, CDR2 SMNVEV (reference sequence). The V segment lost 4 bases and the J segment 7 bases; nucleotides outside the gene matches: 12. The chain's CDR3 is CASSSSRQGRRQPQHF. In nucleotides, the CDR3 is TGTGCCAGCAGTTCCTCACGACAGGGGCGTAGACAGCCCCAGCATTTT.